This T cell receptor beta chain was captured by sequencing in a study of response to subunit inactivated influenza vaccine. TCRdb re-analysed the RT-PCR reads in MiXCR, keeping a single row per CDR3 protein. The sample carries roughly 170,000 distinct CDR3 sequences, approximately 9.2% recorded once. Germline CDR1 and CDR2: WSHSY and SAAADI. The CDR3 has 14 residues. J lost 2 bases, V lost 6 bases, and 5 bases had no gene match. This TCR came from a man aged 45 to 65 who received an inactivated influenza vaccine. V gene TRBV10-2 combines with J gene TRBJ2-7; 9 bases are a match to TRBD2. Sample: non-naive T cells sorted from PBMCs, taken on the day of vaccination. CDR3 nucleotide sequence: TGCGCCAGCAGATTAGCGGGAGAGGCCTACGAGCAGTACTTC. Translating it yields CASRLAGEAYEQYF.